This T cell receptor beta chain was identified during a study of blood T cell repertoires in COVID-19. Background on the study: The origin of the acute and convalescent COVID-19 samples was the United States, Italy and Spain.

Trimming cost V 5 bases and J 1 base; bases outside gene matches: 5. CDR3 length: 15 amino acids. The germline V gene encodes CDR1 SGHVS and CDR2 FNYEAQ. Method: immunoSEQ multiplex PCR; TCRdb's copy keeps in-frame clones and lacks some. The data hold approximately 330,000 clones, with roughly 87% observed a single time. The TCR was taken from a man aged 25-45 years with COVID-19, enrolled during active disease. The sequenced material came from peripheral blood. The V call is TRBV7-6, the J call TRBJ2-3; 8 nucleotides agree with TRBD1. CDR3 in amino acids: CASSPGTGGTDTQYF. DNA for the CDR3: TGTGCCAGCAGCCCCGGGACAGGTGGCACAGATACGCAGTATTTT.